This T cell receptor beta chain originates from a study of blood T cell repertoires in COVID-19. Method: immunoSEQ multiplex PCR; TCRdb's copy keeps in-frame clones and lacks some. The sample records about 300,000 clones, approximately 92% being singletons. The TCR sequence derives from a woman younger than 45 with COVID-19, enrolled during active disease. Sequencing was done on a sample of peripheral blood.

The CDR3 sequence: CASSPGQGRRNYGYTF. The DNA of the CDR3 is TGTGCCAGCAGTCCGGGGCAGGGGCGCAGAAACTATGGCTACACCTTC. The genes are TRBV28 and TRBJ1-2, with D maybe TRBD1 (6 bases). Per germline, CDR1 MDHEN and CDR2 SYDVKM. V lost 5 bases and J lost 2, with 18 bases in between. The CDR3 is 16 amino acids.